The 30 T cell receptor beta chains below were found in one sample sequenced in a study of radiotherapy plus CTLA-4 blockade in lung cancer. Assay used: immunoSEQ multiplex PCR; TCRdb lists only in-frame clones, some missing. The sample contains 100,000 or so clones, about 80% of which appear only once. The sequenced sample was peripheral blood, obtained from a patient treated with radiotherapy plus ipilimumab. These receptors originate from a human donor with non-small cell lung cancer that progressed on radiotherapy plus ipilimumab.

The chain is built from TRBV7-6 and TRBJ2-5, with D tentatively TRBD2 (5 bases). Trimming pared 0 bases from V and 5 bases from J, leaving 13 bases between. Germline-derived CDR1 and CDR2 are SGHVS and FNYEAQ. This CDR3 contains 15 residues. The CDR3 reads CASSLAETRWETQYF. In nucleotides, the CDR3 is TGTGCCAGCAGCTTAGCGGAAACTAGGTGGGAGACCCAGTACTTC.

The J gene is TRBJ1-5, the V gene TRBV6-4, with TRBD1 as a possible D gene (5 bases). With 6 bases removed from V and 0 bases from J, the gap between germline ends came to 9 bases. This CDR3 has 14 residues. Germline assignment: CDR1 MRHNA and CDR2 SNTAGT. The CDR3 DNA follows: TGTGCCAGCAGCAGGGAACATAGCAATCAGCCCCAGCATTTT. Amino acids: CASSREHSNQPQHF.

The J gene is TRBJ2-1, the V gene TRBV5-1, with a possible D match to TRBD2 (7 bases). The CDR3 consists of 18 residues. Trimming shortened V by 3 bases and J by 5 bases, and 24 bases separated the two germline ends. CDR1 is SGHRS, CDR2 YFSETQ, per germline. The CDR3 DNA follows: TGCGCCAGCAGCTCATCCCCACCCCGGGGGGCCGAGAACAATGAGCAGTTCTTC. It specifies CASSSSPPRGAENNEQFF.

This chain joins TRBV9 and TRBJ2-7, with TRBD2 identical over 10 bases. CDR3 length equals 16 residues. V shed 4 bases and J 2 bases; nucleotides not matched to a gene: 9. CDR1 is SGDLS and CDR2 is YYNGEE in the germline V gene. CDR3 bases: TGTGCCAGCAGCCCCCTTGGAGCGGGAGGGACCTACGAGCAGTACTTC. Its protein product is CASSPLGAGGTYEQYF.

The chain combines TRBV6-1 with TRBJ1-2; a possible D gene is TRBD1 (6 bases). CDR1 and CDR2 from the germline V gene are MNHNS and SASEGT. V was shortened by 7 bases and J by 0 bases, with 15 bases between the two germline ends. The CDR3 is made up of 15 amino acids. The CDR3 DNA sequence: TGTGCCAGCACCCTAAACAGGGCACCTAACTATGGCTACACCTTC. Residues: CASTLNRAPNYGYTF.

The chain carries TRBV19 and TRBJ2-1, with 8 positions matching TRBD1. The CDR3 contains 16 residues. Trimming took 5 bases from V and 7 from J; bases not matched to a gene: 13. Looked up from germline, CDR1 is LNHDA and CDR2 is SQIVND (reference sequence). The CDR3 spells CASSPRTGRPFNEQFF. The DNA of the CDR3 is TGTGCCAGTAGTCCCCGGACAGGGAGACCTTTTAATGAGCAGTTCTTC.

The genes are TRBV28 and TRBJ1-3, with D uncertain. The ends were cut back, 7 bases at V and 2 bases at J, with 6 bases in the middle. Germline V gene sequence: CDR1 MDHEN, CDR2 SYDVKM. This CDR3 comprises 12 residues. Here the CDR3 reads CASTETGNTIYF. The CDR3 DNA reads as TGTGCCAGCACCGAGACTGGAAACACCATATATTTT.

The chain has TRBV27 and TRBJ2-5; D not certain. The CDR3 has 15 amino acids. V shed 2 bases and J shed 5 bases, with 15 bases lying between them. Germline CDR1 MNHEY, CDR2 SMNVEV (reference sequence). The chain's CDR3 is CASSLRARFIETQYF. CDR3 DNA sequence: TGTGCCAGCAGTTTACGGGCTAGATTCATCGAGACCCAGTACTTC.

This clone was observed a handful of times. V is TRBV11-3 and J is TRBJ2-3; 11 nucleotides line up with TRBD2. Germline CDR1 and CDR2: SGHNT and YENEEA. The ends lost 5 bases at V and 1 base at J; junction bases unmatched: 11. The CDR3 spans 18 residues. CDR3 DNA sequence: TGTGCCAGCAGCCTAGGCGCTAGCGGGAGGCGGGGCACAGATACGCAGTATTTT. Residues: CASSLGASGRRGTDTQYF.

This clone came up once. The rearrangement links TRBV7-8 to TRBJ2-3; D assignment may be TRBD1 or TRBD2 (5 bases each). The CDR3 consists of 16 residues. Trimming took 4 bases from V and 0 from J, leaving 14 bases between them. The V gene's germline CDR1 is SGHVS and CDR2 FQNEAQ. CDR3 DNA: TGTGCCAGCAGCTCGTCGAGGGGTTTTAGCACAGATACGCAGTATTTT. Translation gives CASSSSRGFSTDTQYF. The full variable domain, completed using reference TRBV7-8 and TRBJ2-3, is GAGVSQSPRYKVAKRGQDVALRCDPISGHVSLFWYQQALGQGPEFLTYFQNEAQLDKSGLPSDRFFAERPEGSVSTLKIQRTQQEDSAVYLCASSSSRGFSTDTQYFGPGTRLTVL.

The chain uses TRBV7-2 and TRBJ2-6, with D possibly TRBD2 on 6 matching bases. Looked up from germline, CDR1 is SGHTA and CDR2 is FQGNSA. The V gene lost 1 base and the J gene lost 0 bases, with 13 bases spanning the gap. The CDR3 is 18 amino acids. This chain's CDR3 is CASSLVGLSSSGANVLTF. The CDR3 DNA reads as TGTGCCAGCAGCTTAGTGGGACTTTCGAGCTCTGGGGCCAACGTCCTGACTTTC.

The CDR3 is CASSLRAAWSTDTQYF. The DNA of the CDR3 is TGTGCCAGCAGCTTGAGAGCGGCCTGGTCTACAGATACGCAGTATTTT. The rearrangement links TRBV7-9 to TRBJ2-3; D might be TRBD2 (5 bases). Germline V lookup: CDR1 SEHNR, CDR2 FQNEAQ (reference sequence). This CDR3 has 16 amino acids. V gave up 3 bases and J gave up 3 bases, with 16 bases separating them. The variable domain in full, completed from reference TRBV7-9 and TRBJ2-3, reads DTGVSQNPRHKITKRGQNVTFRCDPISEHNRLYWYRQTLGQGPEFLTYFQNEAQLEKSRLLSDRFSAERPKGSFSTLEIQRTEQGDSAMYLCASSLRAAWSTDTQYFGPGTRLTVL.

This chain links TRBV6-5 with TRBJ1-3, with D unresolved. Deletions cut 2 bases from V and 0 bases from J, with 2 bases between. From germline, CDR1 is MNHEY and CDR2 SVGAGI. The length of the CDR3 is 13 residues. The DNA for the CDR3 is TGTGCCAGCAGTTACCCCTCTGGAAACACCATATATTTT. Its protein product is CASSYPSGNTIYF.

CDR3 nucleotides: TGTGCCAGCATACTAGCGGGGTTTACGCAGTATTTT. Protein: CASILAGFTQYF. This chain uses TRBV2 with TRBJ2-3; 10 positions agree with TRBD2. J gave up 8 bases and V 7 bases, and 3 bases lay outside the gene matches. Germline assignment: CDR1 SNHLY and CDR2 FYNNEI. The CDR3 consists of 12 residues.

This chain uses TRBV6-5 with TRBJ2-7; D perhaps matches TRBD2 (6 bases). Trimming pared 0 bases from V and 6 bases from J, leaving 15 bases between. The CDR3 has 15 residues. In germline, CDR1 is MNHEY, CDR2 SVGAGI. CDR3 residues: CASSYSFVGGTEQYF. Here the CDR3 DNA reads TGTGCCAGCAGTTACTCGTTTGTCGGAGGGACCGAGCAGTACTTC.

This chain uses TRBV7-9 with TRBJ1-5; D is undetermined. Germline-derived CDR1 and CDR2 are SEHNR and FQNEAQ (reference sequence). CDR3 length: 16 amino acids. V was pared by 1 base and J by 4 bases, with 14 bases between. CDR3 sequence: CASSLGVGRENQPQHF. In DNA form, the CDR3 reads TGTGCCAGCAGCTTAGGGGTAGGGAGGGAAAATCAGCCCCAGCATTTT.

About this clone itself: Other DNA sequences within the sample encode an identical CDR3. J is TRBJ1-1 and V is TRBV5-1; D is ambiguous. Per germline, CDR1 SGHRS and CDR2 YFSETQ. Trimming removed 0 bases at V and 1 base at J, with 7 bases between. The CDR3 totals 14 residues. DNA for the CDR3: TGCGCCAGCAGCTTGGGACAAACGAACACTGAAGCTTTCTTT. Protein product: CASSLGQTNTEAFF.

The gene calls are TRBV7-2 and TRBJ1-4; D is perhaps TRBD1 (5 bases). V lost 0 bases and J 7 bases, leaving 12 bases between the germline ends. The CDR3 length is 15 residues. CDR1 SGHTA and CDR2 FQGNSA come from the germline V gene. CDR3 sequence (DNA): TGTGCCAGCAGCTTAGCGGGATCGGGGACTGAAAAACTGTTTTTT. It yields the protein CASSLAGSGTEKLFF.

The chain recombines TRBV23-1 with TRBJ2-7; 7 positions match TRBD1. TRBV23-1 is annotated as an ORF whose role is uncertain. The CDR3 extends over 17 amino acids. V gave up 0 bases and J gave up 2 bases; unmatched junction bases: 10. The CDR3, as DNA: TGCGCCAGCAGTCAATCGACAGGGCGGGTCCGAGCCTACGAGCAGTACTTC. Translating it yields CASSQSTGRVRAYEQYF.

CDR3 sequence: CASSETGGYGYTF. CDR3 nucleotide sequence: TGTGCCAGCAGTGAGACGGGGGGCTATGGCTACACCTTC. The chain recombines TRBV2 with TRBJ1-2; weak D call: TRBD1 (5 bases). The germline CDR1 and CDR2 sequences are SNHLY and FYNNEI. V was shortened by 3 bases and J by 4 bases, with 9 bases between the two germline ends. This CDR3 has 13 amino acids.

The chain joins TRBV5-1 to TRBJ2-6; D remains unclear. Trimming pared 2 bases from V and 0 bases from J, leaving 6 bases between. This CDR3 has 15 residues. Germline CDR1 is SGHRS and CDR2 is YFSETQ. CDR3 region: CASSFDPSGANVLTF. The CDR3 nucleotides are TGCGCCAGCAGCTTTGATCCCTCTGGGGCCAACGTCCTGACTTTC.

CDR3 in amino acids: CASSHLGSVRNTEAFF. The CDR3 nucleotides are TGCGCCAGCAGCCACCTTGGGTCTGTCCGGAACACTGAAGCTTTCTTT. The chain joins TRBV4-1 to TRBJ1-1; no clear D gene. Germline-derived CDR1 and CDR2 are MGHRA and YSYEKL. There are 16 residues in the CDR3. Trimming took off 3 bases at V and 1 base at J, with 15 bases between the two ends.

This chain connects TRBV9 to TRBJ1-1; D not certain. Trimming took off 4 bases at V and 4 bases at J, with 14 bases between the two ends. The CDR3 contains 14 residues. Per germline, CDR1 SGDLS and CDR2 YYNGEE. The CDR3 coding sequence is TGTGCCAGCAGCCTCCGGGCAGAAGGCACTGAAGCTTTCTTT. This gives the protein CASSLRAEGTEAFF. Combining the CDR3 with reference TRBV9 and TRBJ1-1 gives the whole variable domain DSGVTQTPKHLITATGQRVTLRCSPRSGDLSVYWYQQSLDQGLQFLIQYYNGEERAKGNILERFSAQQFPDLHSELNLSSLELGDSALYFCASSLRAEGTEAFFGQGTRLTVV.

CDR3 sequence (DNA): TGTGCCAGCAGCTTAAAAGGGGGCGAGGGCTACACCTTC. Translation: CASSLKGGEGYTF. The chain recombines TRBV7-9 with TRBJ1-2; 7 bases agree with TRBD1. V was pared by 2 bases and J by 8 bases, with 5 bases of the junction left unmatched. Per the germline V gene, CDR1 is SEHNR and CDR2 is FQNEAQ (reference sequence). The CDR3 is made up of 13 amino acids.

The J gene is TRBJ1-4, the V gene TRBV6-1; possibly TRBD1 for D (5 bases). Trimming pared 3 bases from V and 7 bases from J, leaving 12 bases between. Germline V lookup: CDR1 MNHNS, CDR2 SASEGT. This CDR3 spans 14 amino acids. The CDR3 nucleotides are TGTGCCAGCAGTGAGGGGCAACCGAGTGAAAAACTGTTTTTT. This codes for CASSEGQPSEKLFF.

The count of this clone is one. The chain joins TRBV4-2 to TRBJ1-1; weak D call: TRBD1 (5 bases). CDR1 is LGHNA, CDR2 YNFKEQ, per germline. V was cut by 2 bases and J by 0 bases, with 7 bases left in between. This CDR3 contains 14 residues. Here the CDR3 DNA reads TGTGCCAGCAGCCAAAACAGGCTGAACACTGAAGCTTTCTTT. Amino acid sequence: CASSQNRLNTEAFF.

This clone was counted between two and nine times. This chain connects TRBV6-5 to TRBJ2-7; D gene unclear. Trimming took 5 bases from V and 6 from J, leaving 14 bases between them. Per germline, CDR1 MNHEY and CDR2 SVGAGI. The CDR3 runs 13 residues. This CDR3 reads CASSGVRLGEQYF. DNA for the CDR3: TGTGCCAGCAGTGGGGTCAGATTGGGCGAGCAGTACTTC.

The chain combines TRBV9 with TRBJ2-1; D remains ambiguous. Per the germline V gene, CDR1 is SGDLS and CDR2 is YYNGEE. The CDR3 extends over 15 amino acids. The V and J ends lost 0 bases and 0 bases respectively, with 7 bases between them. The CDR3 protein is CASSVGISSYNEQFF. The CDR3 DNA is TGTGCCAGCAGCGTAGGGATTAGCTCCTACAATGAGCAGTTCTTC.

The V call is TRBV10-3, the J call TRBJ2-7, with 8 bases that match TRBD1. V trimming: 3 bases; J trimming: 3 bases; junction bases outside the gene matches: 4. The CDR3 is made up of 14 amino acids. Germline CDR1 is ENHRY and CDR2 is SYGVKD. CDR3 in DNA: TGTGCCATCAGTGACAGGACAGGGAACTACGAGCAGTACTTC. Protein: CAISDRTGNYEQYF.

V gene TRBV5-6 combines with J gene TRBJ2-1; D ambiguous. Trimming cost V 4 bases and J 7 bases, with 6 bases left between them. The CDR3 is 11 amino acids. The germline gives CDR1 SGHDT, CDR2 YYEEEE. CDR3 bases: TGTGCCAGCAGCCTTATTAATGAGCAGTTCTTC. Amino acid sequence: CASSLINEQFF.